This TCR beta chain was found in a study of regulatory T cells in long-lasting Graves disease (dated by TCRdb to the early 2020s). Describing the broader study: Persistent Graves' disease meant more than 5 years of antithyroid drug treatment with TSH receptor autoantibodies that stayed positive. Peripheral blood TCR sequencing and RNA sequencing compared persistent Graves' disease patients with newly diagnosed Graves' disease patients. The study was conducted in China and was registered as a clinical trial. A total of about 33 samples underwent TCR sequencing, from about 13 patients with persistent Graves' disease and about 20 patients with newly diagnosed Graves' disease. Antithyroid drugs had been taken for approximately 9.5 years on average by persistent Graves' disease patients in the clinical cohort.

What this sample's time point label stands for: persistent/refractory GD, antithyroid drugs over 5 years with positive TRAb. For both TCR sequencing and RNA sequencing, RNA was extracted from PBMCs using TRIzol. Graves' disease was diagnosed according to American Thyroid Association guidelines. Patients for the study were recruited at an endocrinology department in Xi'an, China. From each patient, approximately 9.9 milliliters of peripheral blood was collected into an EDTA anticoagulant tube. Ficoll Paque Plus density gradient separation was used to isolate PBMCs, and no further T cell sorting was performed. An Agilent 2100 Bioanalyzer and agarose gel were used to check RNA quality, and a NanoDrop 2000 was used to measure RNA concentration. The receptor library was made with multiplex PCR. Sequencing took place on an Illumina HiSeq 4000. CDR3 regions were amplified by Arm-PCR with iRepertoire HTBI primers to construct TCR beta libraries. Before sequencing, the PCR products underwent gel purification. Concerning the study's data processing: Gene usage analysis of CDR3 amino acid clonotypes used the approximately 62 TRBV and around 14 TRBJ segments found across samples. Filtered high-quality paired reads were merged into contigs using COPE and FqMerger. BLAST was used to align contigs to the IMGT TRBV, TRBD and TRBJ reference genes, and CDR3 was defined following IMGT. Any clonotype with a frequency above 0.1% was classified as a highly expanded clone. Shannon entropy served as the measure of repertoire diversity, while the Gini coefficient captured V-J evenness. Public clonotypes were defined as clonotypes shared by more than one individual. TCRdb's own reprocessing of the public reads used fastp at Q25 and MiXCR and kept productive beta chains. Every entry covers one CDR3 protein and lists the most common genes and DNA from its rows. TCRdb, rather than the study authors, made the V and J calls. Within this sample are fewer than 450,000 distinct CDR3 sequences, with roughly 20% of them counted one time only. The ten top clones hold 20% to 25% of the sample.

Turning to this clonotype: Its recognized antigen is unknown. One base away there is no much larger clone; base qualities are not given.

Overall results and qualifications from the work: Peripheral blood alone was examined, since thyroid tissue, which constituted the primary lesion, could not be accessed. TRBV28, TRBJ1-2 and TRBJ2-5 were preferentially used in persistent disease, while TRBV20-1 and TRBJ2-1 were favored in newly diagnosed disease. Sequencing and analysis were limited to the TCR beta chain. The authors acknowledged the small sample size as a limitation that may reduce accuracy. Compared with newly diagnosed patients, persistent Graves' disease patients had lower TCR Shannon entropy and fewer highly expanded clones, which suggests clonal expansion. A larger number of public clonotypes was shared among persistent patients (2,741) than among newly diagnosed patients (roughly 1,000).

The germline ends are 8 bases apart after V is trimmed by 4 bases and J by 3 bases. The CDR3 sequence holds 13 residues, the cysteine and phenylalanine included. Just CDR3 DNA is preserved here, 39 bases in frame from base 1. Sequences LNHDA (CDR1) and SQIVND (CDR2) are obtained from the germline V gene (reference sequence). The chain links TRBV19 with TRBJ2-3; the D gene identity is not certain. This receptor was identified in a female donor with Graves disease. This sample comprised peripheral blood mononuclear cells (PBMCs), obtained when the disease was refractory, from a patient treated with antithyroid drugs. In nucleotides, the sequence is TGTGCCAGTAGTACCACTATGACAGATACGCAGTATTTT. The encoded protein is CASSTTMTDTQYF.